The clone carrying this T cell receptor beta chain was counted ten times or more. Its cognate antigen is unknown. The sample comes from a study of CD8+ T cells in alopecia areata. Treatment denoted: oral pan-JAK inhibitor, 5-10 mg twice daily. The study team obtained lesional scalp punch biopsies and peripheral blood from alopecia areata patients. Study results and limitations: Any link of baseline CD8+ expansion to response, resting on one nonresponder, remains uncertain. Clonality in the scalp and expanded CD8+ clones ranked among the top 100 were significantly decreased by tofacitinib. Lesional scalp displayed greater clonality than normal scalp, most notably in alopecia totalis/universalis.

TCR sequencing used cDNA made by reverse transcription of extracted RNA. Only in-frame clones appear in the TCRdb table, and some are missing; sequencing was by immunoSEQ multiplex PCR. Of about 210,000 clones detected, approximately 38% appear once; the ten largest clones hold around 0.48%. Looked up from germline, CDR1 is SNHLY and CDR2 is FYNNEI. The CDR3 totals 13 residues. V was cut by 8 bases and J by 3 bases, with 14 bases left in between. The sample consisted of CD4+ T cells sorted from blood, taken at week 34, from a patient treated with tofacitinib. The chain employs TRBV2 and TRBJ2-7; D unclear. The clonotype was recovered from a human donor with alopecia areata. CDR3 coding DNA: TGTGCCAGCTGCCTGACGTTGGGCTACGAGCAGTACTTC. Translating gives CASCLTLGYEQYF.